These 14 T cell receptor beta chains came from one sample sequenced in a study of T cell responses to AZD1222 COVID-19 vaccine. TCRdb's table, derived via immunoSEQ multiplex PCR, lists solely in-frame clones and lacks some. The sample lists about 150,000 clones, approximately 83% occurring once. Sample: peripheral blood, taken on day 0 of AZD1222 vaccination. These receptors all come from an adult in good health.

The chain recombines TRBV6-5 with TRBJ2-7; no reliable D call. The ends were cut back, 2 bases at V and 0 bases at J, with 11 bases in the middle. Germline assignment: CDR1 MNHEY and CDR2 SVGAGI. The CDR3 loop spans 15 amino acids. Here the CDR3 reads CASSYLLGFSYEQYF. The CDR3 nucleotides read TGTGCCAGCAGTTACCTTCTCGGATTCTCCTACGAGCAGTACTTC.

The chain links TRBV29-1 to TRBJ2-7; D ambiguous. CDR1 is SQVTM, CDR2 ANQGSEA, per germline. V dropped 4 bases and J dropped 0 bases, with 10 bases sitting between them. The CDR3 totals 13 residues. CDR3 loop: CSVGVKSSYEQYF. CDR3 in DNA: TGCAGCGTTGGGGTTAAGAGCTCCTACGAGCAGTACTTC.

The chain carries TRBV25-1 and TRBJ2-1; D may be TRBD1 (6 bases). V lost 8 bases and J lost 0, with 8 bases in between. CDR3 size: 13 residues. CDR1 and CDR2 from the germline V gene are MGHDK and SYGVNS. CDR3 bases: TGTGCCAGCGAGGACAGCTCCTACAATGAGCAGTTCTTC. Translation gives CASEDSSYNEQFF.

The J gene is TRBJ1-6, the V gene TRBV18; D is undetermined. CDR3 length equals 17 residues. Germline CDR1 reads KGHSH; CDR2 reads LQKENI. V lost 0 bases and J 6 bases, leaving 15 bases between the germline ends. The CDR3: CASSPPAGPAGNSPLHF. The CDR3, as DNA: TGTGCCAGCTCACCACCGGCCGGTCCGGCGGGTAATTCACCCCTCCACTTT.

This chain joins TRBV6-5 and TRBJ2-3, with D unclear. The V end was cut by 2 bases, the J end by 0 bases, with 9 bases between. The germline gives CDR1 MNHEY, CDR2 SVGAGI. The CDR3 contains 15 residues. CDR3 coding DNA: TGTGCCAGCAGTTACAGGGTAACTAGCACAGATACGCAGTATTTT. Protein sequence: CASSYRVTSTDTQYF.

The chain uses TRBV28 and TRBJ1-4, with TRBD1 as a possible D gene (6 bases). Germline assignment: CDR1 MDHEN and CDR2 SYDVKM. The germline V and J ends were trimmed by 7 bases and 6 bases, with 18 bases remaining between them. The CDR3 contains 15 residues. The CDR3 here is CASNPQGYRDEKLFF. The CDR3 DNA reads TGTGCCAGCAACCCTCAGGGGTACAGGGATGAAAAACTGTTTTTT.

In its sample, this clone was seen once. The rearrangement uses TRBV27 and TRBJ2-7; possibly TRBD1 or TRBD2 for D (5 bases each). This CDR3 is 14 amino acids long. The germline V gene encodes CDR1 MNHEY and CDR2 SMNVEV (reference sequence). V lost 8 bases and J lost 5, with 19 bases in between. The CDR3 DNA is TGTGCCAGCTGCCGGGACGGACCTAAGGACGAGCAGTACTTC. Translating it yields CASCRDGPKDEQYF.

This chain links TRBV9 with TRBJ1-5, with D unresolved. The CDR3 length is 13 residues. Germline V gives CDR1 SGDLS, CDR2 YYNGEE. The germline V and J ends were trimmed by 0 bases and 3 bases, with 4 bases remaining between them. The CDR3 spells CASSVGHNQPQHF. CDR3 bases: TGTGCCAGCAGCGTAGGACACAATCAGCCCCAGCATTTT.

The rearrangement uses TRBV10-3 and TRBJ1-2, with D perhaps TRBD1 (6 bases). Trimming cost V 4 bases and J 4 bases, with 13 bases left between them. The germline V gene has CDR1 ENHRY and CDR2 SYGVKD. CDR3 length equals 14 residues. The CDR3 DNA reads TGTGCCATCAGTGCTGCGGACAGTTCCTATGGCTACACCTTC. It codes for CAISAADSSYGYTF.

In its sample, this clone was seen many times. V is TRBV5-6 and J is TRBJ2-1, with TRBD2 identical over 7 bases. CDR3 length: 16 residues. Germline loops: CDR1 SGHDT, CDR2 YYEEEE. V was pared by 4 bases and J by 1 base, with 8 bases of the junction left unmatched. This chain's CDR3 is CASSTISGASYNEQFF. Written as DNA, the CDR3 is TGTGCCAGCAGCACTATAAGCGGGGCATCCTACAATGAGCAGTTCTTC.

The chain links TRBV11-2 to TRBJ2-3; 8 bases agree with TRBD2. V was clipped by 4 bases and J by 4 bases; unmatched bases: 7. The CDR3 extends over 15 amino acids. Germline CDR1 is SGHAT and CDR2 is FQNNGV. CDR3 DNA: TGTGCCAGCAGCTCTGGACTAGCACCCTCAGATACGCAGTATTTT. Translating gives CASSSGLAPSDTQYF.

The genes are TRBV5-1 and TRBJ2-5, with a tentative D call TRBD1 (5 bases). The V gene lost 1 base and the J gene lost 4 bases, with 11 bases spanning the gap. Germline V gene data show CDR1 as SGHRS and CDR2 as YFSETQ. The CDR3 covers 14 residues. DNA of the CDR3: TGCGCCAGCAGCTTGATGCCAGGGCCAGAGACCCAGTACTTC. Its translation is CASSLMPGPETQYF.

The chain combines TRBV11-3 with TRBJ1-1; TRBD1 aligns across 10 bases. Trimming removed 5 bases from V and 5 bases from J; junction bases left unmatched: 5. Germline V gene sequence: CDR1 SGHNT, CDR2 YENEEA. This CDR3 is built from 14 residues. The CDR3 nucleotides read TGTGCCAGCAGCCTAAGACAGGGGGCGACTGAAGCTTTCTTT. Amino acid sequence: CASSLRQGATEAFF.

This clone was detected once. J is TRBJ2-1 and V is TRBV19; 8 bases agree with TRBD1. The V gene end was trimmed by 6 bases and the J gene end by 8 bases; junction bases not matched to a gene: 12. The V gene's germline CDR1 is LNHDA and CDR2 SQIVND (reference sequence). The CDR3 length is 15 residues. CDR3 region: CASSLGRGLIDEQFF. In DNA, the CDR3 is TGTGCCAGTAGCCTCGGCAGGGGGCTTATCGATGAGCAGTTCTTC.